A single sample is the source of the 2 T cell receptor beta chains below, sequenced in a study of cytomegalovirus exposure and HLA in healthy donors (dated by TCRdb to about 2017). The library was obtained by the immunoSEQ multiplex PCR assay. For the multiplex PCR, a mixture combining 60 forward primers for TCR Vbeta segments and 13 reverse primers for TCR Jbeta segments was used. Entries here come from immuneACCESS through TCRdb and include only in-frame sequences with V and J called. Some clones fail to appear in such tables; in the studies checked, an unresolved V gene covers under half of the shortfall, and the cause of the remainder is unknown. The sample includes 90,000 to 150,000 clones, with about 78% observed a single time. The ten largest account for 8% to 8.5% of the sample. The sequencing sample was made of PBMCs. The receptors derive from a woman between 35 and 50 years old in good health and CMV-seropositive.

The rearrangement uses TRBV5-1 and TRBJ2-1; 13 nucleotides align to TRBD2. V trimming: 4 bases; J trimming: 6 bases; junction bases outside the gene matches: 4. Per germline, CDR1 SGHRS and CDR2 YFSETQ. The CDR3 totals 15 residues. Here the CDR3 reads CASSPTSGGSNEQFF. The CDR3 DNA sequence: TGCGCCAGCAGCCCGACTAGCGGGGGGAGCAATGAGCAGTTCTTC.

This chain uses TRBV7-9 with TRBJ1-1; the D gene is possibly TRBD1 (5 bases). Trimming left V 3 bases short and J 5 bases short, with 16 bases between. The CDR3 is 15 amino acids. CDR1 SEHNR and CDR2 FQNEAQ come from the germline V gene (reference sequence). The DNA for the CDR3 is TGTGCCAGCAGCTTCCTAGGGGATAGTAGGACTGAAGCTTTCTTT. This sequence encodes CASSFLGDSRTEAFF.